These T cell receptor beta chains were read from a single sample in a study of cytomegalovirus exposure and HLA in healthy donors. Only in-frame clones appear in the TCRdb table, and some are missing; sequencing was by immunoSEQ multiplex PCR. The sample yields 100,000 to 150,000 clones, around two thirds seen once. The sequenced material came from PBMCs. These receptors came from a woman aged 40 to 50 in good health and CMV-seropositive. Each CDR3 is given with its conserved first and last residue. A D gene is named only where the DNA matches it firmly. Not every row has a clone size; where given, it reads once, few, many or a size class.

.	TRBJ1-4	TRBD1	TRBV14	TGTGCCAGCAGCCCCCGACAGGGGAGAGAAAAACTGTTTTTT	CASSPRQGREKLFF
.	TRBJ2-5	TRBD1	TRBV7-9	TGTGCCAGCAGCTTACCCTCGGGACAGGGCTACCAAGAGACCCAGTACTTC	CASSLPSGQGYQETQYF
.	TRBJ1-2	.	TRBV25-1	TGTGCCAGCAGTGAACGGACAGAACCCTATGGCTACACCTTC	CASSERTEPYGYTF
.	TRBJ2-5	TRBD2	TRBV30	TGTGCCTGGATCGGACTAGCGGGAGAGGAGACCCAGTACTTC	CAWIGLAGEETQYF
few	TRBJ2-7	TRBD1	TRBV9	TGTGCCAGCAGCGTAGAGGGGGCCGGGGCCTACGAGCAGTACTTC	CASSVEGAGAYEQYF
.	TRBJ2-5	TRBD2	TRBV6-5	TGTGCCAGCAGTTCCCGTGGGACTAGCGGACAAGAGACCCAGTACTTC	CASSSRGTSGQETQYF
.	TRBJ1-1	.	TRBV5-1	TGCGCCAGCAGCTTGGGACCTAGTAACACTGAAGCTTTCTTT	CASSLGPSNTEAFF
.	TRBJ2-6	.	TRBV18	TGTGCCAGCTCACAATCGCCAGCGGTAGTTTCTGGGGCCAACGTCCTGACTTTC	CASSQSPAVVSGANVLTF
.	TRBJ1-1	.	TRBV6-6	TGTGCCAGCAGAGGGGCAGGGTTGAACACTGAAGCTTTCTTT	CASRGAGLNTEAFF
.	TRBJ2-5	.	TRBV6-5	TGTGCCAGCAGTTGGAAACAGGGAAGTAGCGAGACCCAGTACTTC	CASSWKQGSSETQYF
.	TRBJ1-3	.	TRBV19	TGTGCCAGTAGTATTGGGCCAGGAAACACCATATATTTT	CASSIGPGNTIYF
.	TRBJ1-1	TRBD1	TRBV6-4	TGTGCCAGCAGGGGGACAGGGGGGAATACTGAAGCTTTCTTT	CASRGTGGNTEAFF
.	TRBJ2-5	.	TRBV9	TGTGCCAGCAGCCCGTCCCCGAGTGAGACCCAGTACTTC	CASSPSPSETQYF
.	TRBJ1-2	TRBD1	TRBV9	TGTGCCAGCAGCGTAGATGACAGGGTGGCAGCTGGCTACACCTTC	CASSVDDRVAAGYTF
.	TRBJ2-3	.	TRBV27	TGTGCCAGCAGTCCTCAGATCCCTAGTACAGATACGCAGTATTTT	CASSPQIPSTDTQYF
once	TRBJ2-7	TRBD2	TRBV11-3	TGTGCCAGCAGCCCGCGGGCACTGCGGGGGGGGGTAAGCGAGCAGTACTTC	CASSPRALRGGVSEQYF
few	TRBJ1-4	.	TRBV6-1	TGTGCCAGCAGTGAAGCTCACAGGAGGGAACTGTTTTTT	CASSEAHRRELFF